Detailed here is one TCR beta chain. The data belong to a study of CD8 T cells in Susac syndrome. CDR1 and CDR2 from the germline V gene are SGHVS and FQNEAQ. Trimming took 5 bases from V and 6 from J, leaving 18 bases between them. This CDR3 comprises 15 residues. The RNA, about 0.45 to 1 ug, was put through reverse transcription using random hexamers. TCRdb analysed the immunoSEQ multiplex PCR reads with MiXCR anew, one entry per CDR3 protein. The data hold fewer than 150,000 distinct CDR3 sequences, with approximately 95% observed a single time. V and J are TRBV7-8 and TRBJ2-3, with D unresolved. Sequenced material: CD8+ T cells from PBMCs. The clonotype was recovered from a human donor with Susac syndrome. CDR3: CASSHPPLGMDTQYF. The DNA for the CDR3 is TGTGCCAGCAGCCATCCTCCGCTTGGGATGGATACGCAGTATTTT.